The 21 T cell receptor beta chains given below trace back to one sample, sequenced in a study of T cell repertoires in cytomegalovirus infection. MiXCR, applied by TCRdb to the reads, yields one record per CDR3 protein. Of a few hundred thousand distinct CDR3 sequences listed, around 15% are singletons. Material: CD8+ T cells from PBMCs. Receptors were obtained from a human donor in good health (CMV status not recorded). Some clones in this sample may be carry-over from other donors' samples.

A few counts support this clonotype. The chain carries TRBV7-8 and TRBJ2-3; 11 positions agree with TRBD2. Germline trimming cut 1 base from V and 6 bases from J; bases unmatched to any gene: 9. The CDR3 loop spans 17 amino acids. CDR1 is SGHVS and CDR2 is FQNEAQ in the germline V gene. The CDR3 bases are TGTGCCAGCAGCTTAGAAGTTAGCGGGGGGGTGCCTGATACGCAGTATTTT. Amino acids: CASSLEVSGGVPDTQYF.

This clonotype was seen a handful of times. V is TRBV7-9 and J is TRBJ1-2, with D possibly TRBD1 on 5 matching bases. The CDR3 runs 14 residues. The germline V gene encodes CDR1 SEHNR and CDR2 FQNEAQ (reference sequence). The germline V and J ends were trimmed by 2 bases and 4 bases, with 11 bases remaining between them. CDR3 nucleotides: TGTGCCAGCAGCTTACTAGGGGCGTTCTATGGCTACACCTTC. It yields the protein CASSLLGAFYGYTF. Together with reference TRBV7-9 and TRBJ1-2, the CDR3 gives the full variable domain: DTGVSQNPRHKITKRGQNVTFRCDPISEHNRLYWYRQTLGQGPEFLTYFQNEAQLEKSRLLSDRFSAERPKGSFSTLEIQRTEQGDSAMYLCASSLLGAFYGYTFGSGTRLTVV.

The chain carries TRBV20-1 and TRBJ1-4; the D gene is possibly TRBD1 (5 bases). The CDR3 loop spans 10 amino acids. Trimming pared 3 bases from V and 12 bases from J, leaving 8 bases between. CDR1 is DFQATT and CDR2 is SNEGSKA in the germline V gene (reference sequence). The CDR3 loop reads CSARGGELFF. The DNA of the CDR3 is TGCAGTGCTAGGGGGGGGGAACTGTTTTTT.

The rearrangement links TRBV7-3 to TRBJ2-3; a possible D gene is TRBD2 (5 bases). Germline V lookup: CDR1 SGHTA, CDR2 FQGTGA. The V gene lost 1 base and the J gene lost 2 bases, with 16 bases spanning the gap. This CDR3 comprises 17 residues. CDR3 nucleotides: TGTGCCAGCAGCTTAATAGAAAGCGGCGGTTTCACAGATACGCAGTATTTT. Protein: CASSLIESGGFTDTQYF.

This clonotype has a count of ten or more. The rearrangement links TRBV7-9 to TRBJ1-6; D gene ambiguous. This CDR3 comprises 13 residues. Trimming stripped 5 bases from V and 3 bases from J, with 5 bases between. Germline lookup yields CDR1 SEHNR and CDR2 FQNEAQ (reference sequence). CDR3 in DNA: TGTGCCAGCAGCGGCGGCTATAATTCACCCCTCCACTTT. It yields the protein CASSGGYNSPLHF.

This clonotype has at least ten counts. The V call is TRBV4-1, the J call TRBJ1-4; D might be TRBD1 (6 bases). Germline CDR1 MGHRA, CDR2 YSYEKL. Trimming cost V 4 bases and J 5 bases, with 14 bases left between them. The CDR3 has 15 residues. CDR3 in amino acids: CASSPRTESNEKLFF. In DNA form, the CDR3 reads TGCGCCAGCAGCCCCAGGACAGAGTCAAATGAAAAACTGTTTTTT.

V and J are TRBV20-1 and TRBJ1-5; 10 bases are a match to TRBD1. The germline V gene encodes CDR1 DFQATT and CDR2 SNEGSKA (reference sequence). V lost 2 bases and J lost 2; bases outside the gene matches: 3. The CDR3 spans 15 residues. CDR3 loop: CSARPDRGGNQPQHF. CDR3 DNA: TGCAGTGCTAGACCGGACAGGGGGGGCAATCAGCCCCAGCATTTT.

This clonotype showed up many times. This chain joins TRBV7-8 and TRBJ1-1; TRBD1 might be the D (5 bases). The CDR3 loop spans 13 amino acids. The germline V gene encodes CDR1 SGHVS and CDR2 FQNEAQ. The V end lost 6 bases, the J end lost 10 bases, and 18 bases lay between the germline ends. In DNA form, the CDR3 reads TGTGCCAGCAGATCCCGGACGGGGACTCCAGCTTTCTTT. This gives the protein CASRSRTGTPAFF.

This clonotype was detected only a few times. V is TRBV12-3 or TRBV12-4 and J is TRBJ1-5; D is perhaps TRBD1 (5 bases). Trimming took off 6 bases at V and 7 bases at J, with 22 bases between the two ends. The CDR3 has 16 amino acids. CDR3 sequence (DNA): TGTGCCAGCAGAGATAGTACCGGGACTCCTCGGCAGCCCCAGCATTTT. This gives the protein CASRDSTGTPRQPQHF.

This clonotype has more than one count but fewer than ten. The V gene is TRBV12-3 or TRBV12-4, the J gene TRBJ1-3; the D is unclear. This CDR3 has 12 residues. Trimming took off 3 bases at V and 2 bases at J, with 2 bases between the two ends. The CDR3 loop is CASSFAGNTIYF. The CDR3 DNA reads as TGTGCCAGCAGTTTTGCTGGAAACACCATATATTTT.

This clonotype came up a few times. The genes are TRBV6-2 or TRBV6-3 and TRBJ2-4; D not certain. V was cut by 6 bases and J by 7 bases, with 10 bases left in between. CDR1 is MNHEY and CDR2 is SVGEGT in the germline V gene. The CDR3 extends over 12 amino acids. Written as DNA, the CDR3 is TGTGCCAGCAGCAAACCCGGTAACATTCAGTACTTC. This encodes CASSKPGNIQYF.

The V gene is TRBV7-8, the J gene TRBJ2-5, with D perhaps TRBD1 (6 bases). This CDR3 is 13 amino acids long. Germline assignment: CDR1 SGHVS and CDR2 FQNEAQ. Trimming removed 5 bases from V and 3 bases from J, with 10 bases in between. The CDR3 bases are TGTGCCAGCAGCACAGGGTTGGAAGAGACCCAGTACTTC. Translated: CASSTGLEETQYF.

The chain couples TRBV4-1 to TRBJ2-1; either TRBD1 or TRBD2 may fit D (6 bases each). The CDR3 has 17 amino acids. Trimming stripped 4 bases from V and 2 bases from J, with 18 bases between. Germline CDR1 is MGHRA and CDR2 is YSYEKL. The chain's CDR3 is CASSPYTGALTYNEQFF. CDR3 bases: TGCGCCAGCAGCCCGTATACGGGGGCGCTAACCTACAATGAGCAGTTCTTC.

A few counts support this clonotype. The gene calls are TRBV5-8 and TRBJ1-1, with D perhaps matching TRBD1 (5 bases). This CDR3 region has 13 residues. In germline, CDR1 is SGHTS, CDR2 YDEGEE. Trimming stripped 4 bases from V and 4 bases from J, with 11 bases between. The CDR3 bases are TGTGCCAGCAGCCTCGGGGCCCCCACTGAAGCTTTCTTT. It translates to CASSLGAPTEAFF.

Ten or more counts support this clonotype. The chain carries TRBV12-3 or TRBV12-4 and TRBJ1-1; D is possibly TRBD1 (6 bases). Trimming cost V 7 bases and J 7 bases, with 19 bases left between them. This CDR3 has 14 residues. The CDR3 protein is CASKPPGGAFEAFF. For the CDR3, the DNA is TGTGCCAGCAAGCCCCCCGGGGGCGCCTTTGAAGCTTTCTTT.

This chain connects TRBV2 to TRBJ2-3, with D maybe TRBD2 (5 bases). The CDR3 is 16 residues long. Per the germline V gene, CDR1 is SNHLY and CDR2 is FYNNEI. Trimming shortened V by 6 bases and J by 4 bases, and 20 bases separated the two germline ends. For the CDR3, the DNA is TGTGCCAGCAGCCCCGTCCTAGCAATTCGAGCAGATACGCAGTATTTT. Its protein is CASSPVLAIRADTQYF.

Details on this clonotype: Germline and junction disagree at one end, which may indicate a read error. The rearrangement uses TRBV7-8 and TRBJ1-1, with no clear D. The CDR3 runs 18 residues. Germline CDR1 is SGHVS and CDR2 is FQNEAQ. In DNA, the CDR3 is TGTACCAGCAGCTTAGAGGGTTTAGCTAGGGATGGGATCGCTGAAGCTTTCTTT. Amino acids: CTSSLEGLARDGIAEAFF.

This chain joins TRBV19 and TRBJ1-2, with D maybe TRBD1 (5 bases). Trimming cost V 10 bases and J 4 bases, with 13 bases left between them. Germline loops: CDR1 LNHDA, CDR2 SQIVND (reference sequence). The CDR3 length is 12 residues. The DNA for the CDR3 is TGTGCCATAAACGCTGGGGCCTATGGCTACACCTTC. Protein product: CAINAGAYGYTF.

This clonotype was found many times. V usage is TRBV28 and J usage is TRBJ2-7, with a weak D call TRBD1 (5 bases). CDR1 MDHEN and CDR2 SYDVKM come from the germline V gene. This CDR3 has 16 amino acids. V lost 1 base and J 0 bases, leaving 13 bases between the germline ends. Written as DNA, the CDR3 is TGTGCCAGCAGTTTATTAGGGGCCGCCACCTCCTACGAGCAGTACTTC. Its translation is CASSLLGAATSYEQYF.

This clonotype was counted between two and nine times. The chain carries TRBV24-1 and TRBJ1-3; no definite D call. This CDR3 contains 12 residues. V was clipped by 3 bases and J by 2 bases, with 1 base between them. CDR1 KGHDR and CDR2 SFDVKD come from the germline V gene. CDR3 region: CATSDPGNTIYF. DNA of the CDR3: TGTGCCACCAGTGATCCTGGAAACACCATATATTTT.

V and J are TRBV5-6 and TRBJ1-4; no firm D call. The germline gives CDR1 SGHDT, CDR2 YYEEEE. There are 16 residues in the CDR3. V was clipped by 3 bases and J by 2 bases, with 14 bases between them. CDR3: CASSSARGDTNEKLFF. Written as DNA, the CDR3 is TGTGCCAGCAGCTCAGCCCGAGGAGATACTAATGAAAAACTGTTTTTT.